The clone carrying this TCR beta chain has a handful of counts. Its antigen is not known. Each of the sorted populations had a purity greater than 98%. The data are from a study of beta chain features in type 1 diabetes. Regarding the study as a whole: Type 1 diabetes patients had VDJ junctions that carried fewer insertions and more deletions. A moderate, significant TCRB CDR3 shortening appeared in type 1 diabetes across four CD4+ subsets. Comparison showed that naive, central memory and Treg TCRB repertoires appeared more similar among patients than among healthy donors.

Every bit of the isolated RNA underwent reverse transcription, so sequencing read expressed TCRB transcripts. This table comes from immunoSEQ multiplex PCR, and its TCRdb copy is limited to in-frame clones, with some not included. The sample lists nearly 700,000 clones; 10% to 15% were seen once. V shed 4 bases, J shed 8 bases, and the junction held 13 bases outside the gene matches. Germline-derived CDR1 and CDR2 are MGHDK and SYGVNS. This CDR3 has 16 amino acids. The clonotype originates from a man younger than 35 with type 1 diabetes. The specimen sequenced was naive CD4+ T cells from blood. V gene TRBV25-1 combines with J gene TRBJ1-4; TRBD1 matches at 7 bases. The CDR3: CASSGRDRDGKEKLFF. CDR3 DNA: TGTGCCAGCAGTGGGCGCGACAGGGATGGGAAGGAAAAACTGTTTTTT.